These T cell receptor beta chains were read from a single sample in a study of blood T cell dynamics during melanoma immunotherapy. Profiled with immunoSEQ multiplex PCR; TCRdb holds only in-frame clones, not every one. The repertoire holds approximately 28,000 clones, with approximately 88% as singletons. Material: blood, obtained from a patient treated with checkpoint blockade. The receptors derive from a human donor with melanoma. CDR3s include the opening cysteine and the closing phenylalanine or tryptophan. Each record gives: clone size, V gene, J gene, D gene, CDR3 DNA, CDR3 protein. A D gene is named only where the DNA matches it firmly. Clone size is shown for a subset of rows, as once, few, many or a class of expanded clone.

few	TRBV15	TRBJ1-1	-	TGTGCCACCAGCAGAGATCAACAGGAAGCTTTCTTT	CATSRDQQEAFF
-	TRBV5-5	TRBJ2-7	TRBD1	TGTGCCAGCAGCTTATGGACAGGTCCCCTCTACGAGCAGTACTTC	CASSLWTGPLYEQYF
few	TRBV4-3	TRBJ2-3	-	TGCGCCAGCAGCCCACGGGCAACAGATACGCAGTATTTT	CASSPRATDTQYF
-	TRBV9	TRBJ2-1	TRBD2	TGTGCCAGCAGCCCCTCGGGCGGGGGGGGGAATGAGCAGTTCTTC	CASSPSGGGGNEQFF
-	TRBV5-6	TRBJ1-5	TRBD1	TGTGCCAGCAGCTCCTTTTGGACAGGGATCACTCAGCCCCAGCATTTT	CASSSFWTGITQPQHF
-	TRBV29-1	TRBJ1-1	-	TGCAGCGTTGACAAAGGGAGTGGAAGGGCGGGAGCTTTCTTT	CSVDKGSGRAGAFF
-	TRBV29-1	TRBJ2-7	-	TGCAGCGTATCAGGACAATTAACTTACGAGCAGTACTTC	CSVSGQLTYEQYF
once	TRBV6-1	TRBJ2-5	TRBD1	TGTGCCAGCATCGGACAGGGGCCAACCCAGTACTTC	CASIGQGPTQYF
-	TRBV15	TRBJ1-4	-	TGTGCCACCAGCAGAGATCTGGGGCCCCGGATTTCTAATGAAAAACTGTTTTTT	CATSRDLGPRISNEKLFF
-	TRBV9	TRBJ2-2	TRBD2	TGTGCCAGCAGCGTAGGGGACTACGCGAACACCGGGGAGCTGTTTTTT	CASSVGDYANTGELFF
-	TRBV27	TRBJ2-7	-	TGTGCCAGCAGTCCCCGGATCCCGGTTTACGAGCAGTACTTC	CASSPRIPVYEQYF
-	TRBV2	TRBJ2-4	-	TGTGCCAGCAGAGAGGGGGGCAAAAACATTCAGTACTTC	CASREGGKNIQYF
few	TRBV2	TRBJ2-7	-	TGTGCCAGCAACGGACACCAAGCCTACGAGCAGTACTTC	CASNGHQAYEQYF
-	TRBV30	TRBJ2-1	TRBD1	TGTGCCTGGAGTGGGGGGGACAGGGTGGTGGTTGAGCAGTTCTTC	CAWSGGDRVVVEQFF
-	TRBV28	TRBJ2-7	-	TGTGCCAGCAAGGGTGAACAGAGCTCCTACGAGCAGTACTTC	CASKGEQSSYEQYF
once	TRBV7-8	TRBJ2-3	TRBD2	TGTGCCAGCAGCGATTCCGGGACTAGCAGGGATACGCAGTATTTT	CASSDSGTSRDTQYF
-	TRBV28	TRBJ1-1	-	TGTGCCAGCAGTTCACTCTGGCCCACTGAAGCTTTCTTT	CASSSLWPTEAFF
-	TRBV5-1	TRBJ1-2	TRBD1	TGCGCCAGCAGCGCCCGGGACAGGGGAGACTATGGCTACACCTTC	CASSARDRGDYGYTF
-	TRBV19	TRBJ1-1	-	TGTGCCAGTTTAGGGGGGGTCGGGGCTTTCTTT	CASLGGVGAFF
-	TRBV6-6	TRBJ1-1	-	TGTGCCAGCAGTCTACAAGACACTGAAGCTTTCTTT	CASSLQDTEAFF
-	TRBV5-1	TRBJ1-2	TRBD1	TGCGCCAGCAGCTTCGGACAGGAAAGGGGCTACACCTTC	CASSFGQERGYTF
-	TRBV11-2	TRBJ2-7	-	TGTGCCAGCAGCCCACGGTACGGGTCTCGGGAGCAGTACTTC	CASSPRYGSREQYF
few	TRBV28	TRBJ1-5	TRBD1	TGTGCCAGCACAGAGGGACAGACAAATCAGCCCCAGCATTTT	CASTEGQTNQPQHF
-	TRBV27	TRBJ2-2	-	TGTGCCAGCGGAGCCCTACCGGGGCAGTTTCACACCGGGGAGCTGTTTTTT	CASGALPGQFHTGELFF
-	TRBV5-6	TRBJ2-3	TRBD2	TGTGCCAGCAGCTCCTGGGCGAGCGGGGGGGACCTTGGTACGCAGTATTTT	CASSSWASGGDLGTQYF
-	TRBV12-5	TRBJ1-5	-	TGTGCTAGTGGTTCCTCCAGTCCGGAGCCCCAGCATTTT	CASGSSSPEPQHF
-	TRBV19	TRBJ1-1	-	TGTGCCAGTAGTCCTCTATCAGGGTCTGAAGCTTTCTTT	CASSPLSGSEAFF
-	TRBV19	TRBJ1-5	TRBD1	TGTGCCAGTAGTATTATCAGGACCGGGACAGGGAGAAATCAGCCCCAGCATTTT	CASSIIRTGTGRNQPQHF
-	TRBV7-9	TRBJ1-1	-	TGTGCCAGCAGCTTATTACGCACTGAAGCTTTCTTT	CASSLLRTEAFF
-	TRBV19	TRBJ2-4	-	TGTGCCAGTAGAGCTCAGGGGAGCGGGGCCAAAAACATTCAGTACTTC	CASRAQGSGAKNIQYF
-	TRBV7-2	TRBJ2-5	TRBD1	TGTGCCAGCAGCTTAGACAGGGGGCAGGAGACCCAGTACTTC	CASSLDRGQETQYF
-	TRBV5-6	TRBJ2-1	-	TGTGCCAGCAGCTCTCCACGACAGGCGTCTTTGCATGAGCAGTTCTTC	CASSSPRQASLHEQFF
-	TRBV6-5	TRBJ1-2	-	TGTGCCAGCAGTCTGGACTTAAAAGGGGGCTACACCTTC	CASSLDLKGGYTF
-	TRBV29-1	TRBJ2-5	TRBD2	TGCAGCGTTGATAGCGGGGCCAAAGAGACCCAGTACTTC	CSVDSGAKETQYF
few	TRBV7-8	TRBJ2-3	-	TGTGCCAGCAGCTTAGCGCGTCCCACAGATACGCAGTATTTT	CASSLARPTDTQYF
-	TRBV6-5	TRBJ2-4	-	TGTGCCAGCAAAACCCCGGACAGCCCTCAGTACTTC	CASKTPDSPQYF
-	TRBV6-5	TRBJ2-7	-	TGTGCCAGCAGCCGAACTAGATATACCTACGAGCAGTACTTC	CASSRTRYTYEQYF
-	TRBV10-2	TRBJ2-1	TRBD2	TGCGCCAGCCGGACTAGGTTCTATGAGCAGTTCTTC	CASRTRFYEQFF
-	TRBV19	TRBJ2-3	TRBD1	TGTGCCAGTAGCGGACAGGGTCGGGATACGCAGTATTTT	CASSGQGRDTQYF
-	TRBV30	TRBJ1-6	-	TGTGCCTGGAGTGTAGACAGCGATTCACCCCTCCACTTT	CAWSVDSDSPLHF
-	TRBV10-3	TRBJ2-7	TRBD2	TGTGCCGTAGGACTAGCGGCTACCAGCTCCTACGAGCAGTACTTC	CAVGLAATSSYEQYF
few	TRBV14	TRBJ1-4	-	TGTGCCAGCAGCCAAGACTCAACAACTAATGAAAAACTGTTTTTT	CASSQDSTTNEKLFF
-	TRBV5-1	TRBJ2-1	-	TGCGCCAGCAGCTTGGGGGCGGGACTTGAGCAGTTCTTC	CASSLGAGLEQFF
-	TRBV10-3	TRBJ2-3	TRBD2	TGTGCCATCAGTCCTAGCGGGAGTGATACAGATACGCAGTATTTT	CAISPSGSDTDTQYF
-	TRBV2	TRBJ1-4	TRBD1	TGTGCCAGCAGCCTCAGTGACAGGGGGCGAGAAAAACTGTTTTTT	CASSLSDRGREKLFF
-	TRBV6-5	TRBJ1-6	-	TGTGCCAGCAGTTACCTTACAGGCTCTTCACCCCTCCACTTT	CASSYLTGSSPLHF
-	TRBV19	TRBJ2-1	TRBD1	TGTGCCAGTAGTCCAAGTGGGGCAGGGGGTCTCTACAATGAGCAGTTCTTC	CASSPSGAGGLYNEQFF
-	TRBV29-1	TRBJ2-2	TRBD1	TGCAGCGTGGGCTGGACAGGGATAGCCGGGGAGCTGTTTTTT	CSVGWTGIAGELFF
-	TRBV30	TRBJ1-2	-	TGTGCCTGGAGTCGGGGCCTCGAGATCTATGGCTACACCTTC	CAWSRGLEIYGYTF
-	TRBV10-3	TRBJ2-2	-	TGTGCCATCAGAGACAGGGAGGCCGGGGAGCTGTTTTTT	CAIRDREAGELFF
-	TRBV5-6	TRBJ2-4	TRBD1	TGTGCCAGCAGCTTATCGGGACAGGGGTTGGACATTCAGTACTTC	CASSLSGQGLDIQYF
-	TRBV30	TRBJ2-5	-	TGTGCCTGGAGTTGGGGGTTCGGGGAGACCCAGTACTTC	CAWSWGFGETQYF
few	TRBV30	TRBJ1-1	-	TGTGCCTGGAGCTGGACCATGAACACTGAAGCTTTCTTT	CAWSWTMNTEAFF
-	TRBV11-3	TRBJ2-2	TRBD2	TGTGCCAGCAGCTGGGGAGGGGACACCGGGGAGCTGTTTTTT	CASSWGGDTGELFF
-	TRBV4-2	TRBJ2-2	-	TGTGCCAGCAGCCCGGCCAGGGGCTCCGGGGAGCTGTTTTTT	CASSPARGSGELFF
-	TRBV7-6	TRBJ2-7	TRBD2	TGTGCCAGCAGCTCCCGGACGAGCGGGAACGAGCAGTACTTC	CASSSRTSGNEQYF
few	TRBV28	TRBJ1-1	-	TGTGCCAGCAGTGCGGGACGGGATATGAACACTGAAGCTTTCTTT	CASSAGRDMNTEAFF
-	TRBV30	TRBJ1-3	-	TGTGCCTGGAGTAGAATCCCCTCAGGGTCTGGAAACACCATATATTTT	CAWSRIPSGSGNTIYF